This is a list of T cell receptor beta chains from one sample in a study of vaccination and CD4 T cells after COVID-19. TCRdb reprocessed the PCR reads via MiXCR and lists one record per CDR3 protein. The repertoire holds some 28,000 distinct CDR3 sequences, approximately 53% seen once, with more than 5% in the top ten. Specimen: CD4+ T cells from blood, collected about 7 months after SARS-CoV-2 vaccination. The receptor set was obtained from a human donor who had recovered from COVID-19. Both conserved end residues are part of each CDR3. Fields, in order: V gene, D gene, J gene, clone size, CDR3 DNA, CDR3 protein. A D gene is named only where the DNA matches it firmly. The size of a clone is reported for some rows only, either as once, few or many, or as a class for expanded clones.

v_gene: TRBV6-1; d_gene: NA; j_gene: TRBJ2-2; abundance: NA; CDR3nt: TGTGCCAGCAGTGAAACGGGCAACACCGGGGAGCTGTTTTTT; CDR3aa: CASSETGNTGELFF
v_gene: TRBV10-1; d_gene: TRBD2; j_gene: TRBJ2-5; abundance: NA; CDR3nt: TGCGCCAGCAGTGATCTAGCGGGAGAGGGCAAGACCCAGTACTTC; CDR3aa: CASSDLAGEGKTQYF
v_gene: TRBV19; d_gene: TRBD1; j_gene: TRBJ2-7; abundance: NA; CDR3nt: TGTGCCAGTAGGGGGACAGGGGGCTACGAGCAGTACTTC; CDR3aa: CASRGTGGYEQYF
v_gene: TRBV2; d_gene: NA; j_gene: TRBJ1-6; abundance: NA; CDR3nt: TGTGCCAGCAGTGTTGAAAATTCACCCCTCCACTTT; CDR3aa: CASSVENSPLHF
v_gene: TRBV6-1; d_gene: NA; j_gene: TRBJ1-1; abundance: few; CDR3nt: TGTGCCAGCAGCCCTGGGGGGTTACAGGGTAGAGAAGCTTTCTTT; CDR3aa: CASSPGGLQGREAFF
v_gene: TRBV6-5; d_gene: TRBD1; j_gene: TRBJ2-7; abundance: NA; CDR3nt: TGTGCCAGCAGTTACTCTATCGACAGGGGGCTCTACGAGCAGTACTTC; CDR3aa: CASSYSIDRGLYEQYF
v_gene: TRBV18; d_gene: NA; j_gene: TRBJ1-2; abundance: NA; CDR3nt: TGTGCCAGCTCACCAAGAGGGTCTGGCTACACCTTC; CDR3aa: CASSPRGSGYTF
v_gene: TRBV20-1; d_gene: TRBD2; j_gene: TRBJ2-2; abundance: NA; CDR3nt: TGCAGTGCTACCCGGACTAGCTTAGTCACCGGGGAGCTGTTTTTT; CDR3aa: CSATRTSLVTGELFF
v_gene: TRBV28; d_gene: NA; j_gene: TRBJ1-2; abundance: few; CDR3nt: TGTGCCAGCGGACGACCAGGGGTAGGCTACACCTTC; CDR3aa: CASGRPGVGYTF
v_gene: TRBV7-9; d_gene: TRBD1; j_gene: TRBJ1-3; abundance: NA; CDR3nt: TGTGCCAGCAGCAAGGGACAGGGGGTTTTCCTTGGAAACACCATATATTTT; CDR3aa: CASSKGQGVFLGNTIYF
v_gene: TRBV20-1; d_gene: NA; j_gene: TRBJ1-5; abundance: few; CDR3nt: TGCAGTGCGGATGGGCAGCCCTATAGCAATCAGCCCCAGCATTTT; CDR3aa: CSADGQPYSNQPQHF
v_gene: TRBV20-1; d_gene: TRBD1; j_gene: TRBJ1-5; abundance: few; CDR3nt: TGCAGTGCTAGAGATAGGGAGACAGGGAATCAGCCCCAGCATTTT; CDR3aa: CSARDRETGNQPQHF
v_gene: TRBV20-1; d_gene: NA; j_gene: TRBJ2-1; abundance: NA; CDR3nt: TGCAGTGCTAGAGTGGGGGGTTACAATGAGCAGTTCTTC; CDR3aa: CSARVGGYNEQFF
v_gene: TRBV20-1; d_gene: NA; j_gene: TRBJ1-6; abundance: few; CDR3nt: TGCAGTGCTGGGTTTTCACCCCTCCACTTT; CDR3aa: CSAGFSPLHF
v_gene: TRBV6-1; d_gene: TRBD2; j_gene: TRBJ2-7; abundance: NA; CDR3nt: TGTGCCAGCAGTCAAGGACTAGCCTCCTACGAGCAGTACTTC; CDR3aa: CASSQGLASYEQYF
v_gene: TRBV7-2; d_gene: NA; j_gene: TRBJ1-6; abundance: NA; CDR3nt: TGTGCCAGCACTTCGGGGACAAGGGGTTCACCCCTCCACTTT; CDR3aa: CASTSGTRGSPLHF
v_gene: TRBV28; d_gene: NA; j_gene: TRBJ2-7; abundance: NA; CDR3nt: TGTGCCAGCAGTACTGTGGGGGCAACTGCCTACGAGCAGTACTTC; CDR3aa: CASSTVGATAYEQYF
v_gene: TRBV20-1; d_gene: TRBD1; j_gene: TRBJ2-1; abundance: NA; CDR3nt: TGCAGTGCTATTGTGGGACAGGGCATCGATGAGCAGTTCTTC; CDR3aa: CSAIVGQGIDEQFF
v_gene: TRBV5-8; d_gene: NA; j_gene: TRBJ1-6; abundance: NA; CDR3nt: TGTGCCAGCAGCTTGGGTTCACCCCTCCACTTT; CDR3aa: CASSLGSPLHF
v_gene: TRBV5-4; d_gene: TRBD1; j_gene: TRBJ2-7; abundance: once; CDR3nt: TGTGCCAGCAGCTACAACCGGGACAGGGTCTCCGAGCAGTACTTC; CDR3aa: CASSYNRDRVSEQYF
v_gene: TRBV19; d_gene: TRBD2; j_gene: TRBJ2-5; abundance: NA; CDR3nt: TGTGCCAGTAGTGTAAGGGGAGGGTTTCAAGAGACCCAGTACTTC; CDR3aa: CASSVRGGFQETQYF
v_gene: TRBV6-5; d_gene: NA; j_gene: TRBJ2-1; abundance: once; CDR3nt: TGTGCCAGCAGTTACTCATTCCTGAACAATGAGCAGTTCTTC; CDR3aa: CASSYSFLNNEQFF
v_gene: TRBV27; d_gene: TRBD2; j_gene: TRBJ2-1; abundance: few; CDR3nt: TGTGCCAGCAGCCAAACTAGCGGGGGGGGCAATGAGCAGTTCTTC; CDR3aa: CASSQTSGGGNEQFF
v_gene: TRBV19; d_gene: NA; j_gene: TRBJ2-7; abundance: NA; CDR3nt: TGTGCCAGTAGGGGAATGGAGTCCGAGCAGTACTTC; CDR3aa: CASRGMESEQYF
v_gene: TRBV20-1; d_gene: NA; j_gene: TRBJ2-3; abundance: NA; CDR3nt: TGCAGTGCAACACCAGAGGCCGATACGCAGTATTTT; CDR3aa: CSATPEADTQYF
v_gene: TRBV6-2/TRBV6-3; d_gene: NA; j_gene: TRBJ2-2; abundance: few; CDR3nt: TGTGCCAGCAGTAACACCGGGGAGCTGTTTTTT; CDR3aa: CASSNTGELFF
v_gene: TRBV15; d_gene: NA; j_gene: TRBJ2-5; abundance: NA; CDR3nt: TGTGCCACCAGCAGAGATCCTCAGGAGACCCAGTACTTC; CDR3aa: CATSRDPQETQYF
v_gene: TRBV27; d_gene: NA; j_gene: TRBJ1-2; abundance: few; CDR3nt: TGTGCCAGCAGTAGTAGCGGCTATGGCTACACCTTC; CDR3aa: CASSSSGYGYTF
v_gene: TRBV20-1; d_gene: TRBD1; j_gene: TRBJ1-2; abundance: NA; CDR3nt: TGCAGTGCTACGCCAAGGAGGACAGGCGCATACTATGGCTACACCTTC; CDR3aa: CSATPRRTGAYYGYTF
v_gene: TRBV4-2; d_gene: NA; j_gene: TRBJ1-5; abundance: NA; CDR3nt: TGTGCCAGCAGCCAAGAGGTCGGGAATCAGCCCCAGCATTTT; CDR3aa: CASSQEVGNQPQHF
v_gene: TRBV28; d_gene: NA; j_gene: TRBJ1-1; abundance: NA; CDR3nt: TGTGCCAGCAGTTTCCATGGGAACACTGAAGCTTTCTTT; CDR3aa: CASSFHGNTEAFF
v_gene: TRBV19; d_gene: NA; j_gene: TRBJ1-5; abundance: NA; CDR3nt: TGTGCCAGTAGTATCCAGGGAAGGGGCAATCAGCCCCAGCATTTT; CDR3aa: CASSIQGRGNQPQHF
v_gene: TRBV15; d_gene: NA; j_gene: TRBJ2-7; abundance: NA; CDR3nt: TGTGCCACCAAAGGACCGGGGAGCTCCTACGAGCAGTACTTC; CDR3aa: CATKGPGSSYEQYF
v_gene: TRBV5-4; d_gene: NA; j_gene: TRBJ1-1; abundance: NA; CDR3nt: TGTGCCAGCAGCTCGTACAGGGAGGGGAACACTGAAGCTTTCTTT; CDR3aa: CASSSYREGNTEAFF
v_gene: TRBV10-3; d_gene: TRBD1; j_gene: TRBJ2-7; abundance: NA; CDR3nt: TGTGCCATCAGTGGAGGAGGGACAGGGGCCTACGAGCAGTACTTC; CDR3aa: CAISGGGTGAYEQYF
v_gene: TRBV7-2; d_gene: TRBD2; j_gene: TRBJ2-7; abundance: NA; CDR3nt: TGTGCCAGCAGCTCCGCGGGAGCTTCGGGCGAGCAGTACTTC; CDR3aa: CASSSAGASGEQYF
v_gene: TRBV7-3; d_gene: NA; j_gene: TRBJ2-3; abundance: NA; CDR3nt: TGTGCCAGCAGCTTAATCGCTAGCGATACGCAGTATTTT; CDR3aa: CASSLIASDTQYF
v_gene: TRBV7-9; d_gene: NA; j_gene: TRBJ1-1; abundance: NA; CDR3nt: TGTGCCAGCAGCTTAGCCGGGACGTTGAACACTGAAGCTTTCTTT; CDR3aa: CASSLAGTLNTEAFF
v_gene: TRBV7-2; d_gene: NA; j_gene: TRBJ2-1; abundance: few; CDR3nt: TGTGCCAGCAGCTTACTACAGGGATACAATGAGCAGTTCTTC; CDR3aa: CASSLLQGYNEQFF